This TCR beta chain was sequenced during a study of early T cells in non-severe SARS-CoV-2 infection (dated by TCRdb to about 2021). With respect to the entire study: Because TCR sequencing relied on bulk RNA taken from unsorted whole blood, pairing of alpha and beta chains was not possible.

General findings and caveats noted by the study authors: VDJdb matching was skewed toward anti-spike CD8 responses, so virus-specific expansions were likely underestimated and private and CD4 specificities were missed.

There are many counts of this clonotype. Its target antigen remains unknown. No much larger clonotype is one base removed from it; base qualities were not supplied. The study was a case-control design nested within a healthcare worker cohort in London, UK, with weekly nasopharyngeal swab PCR tests and blood sampling. Healthcare workers were recruited between 23 and 31 March 2020, during the week of the UK lockdown, and were followed weekly for up to about 16 weeks. Library preparation used 5' RACE. Instrument on record: NextSeq 500. Unique molecular identifiers were attached to individual cDNA molecules in the TCR library protocol so that sequencing error and PCR bias could be corrected. Both TCR alpha and beta chains were sequenced, and tight co-correlation was observed between alpha and beta sequence abundances in each sample. The source study handled its data this way. Decombinator V4 was used to annotate the V gene, J gene and CDR3 of the TCR sequences. TCRs were defined as expanded if a significant change between any two time points was detected under a Poisson model with p below 0.0001. Abundances of TCRs were expressed as counts per million after normalisation to the total number of TCRs sequenced in each sample. VDJdb, accessed 1 November 2021, was searched for CMV, EBV and SARS-CoV-2 annotated TCRs, with TCRs annotated for multiple antigens excluded. TCRdb itself trimmed the public reads at Q25 with fastp, ran MiXCR and retained productive beta chains. Every entry covers one CDR3 protein and lists the most common genes and DNA from its rows. The authors' filters were not applied to this entry. The sample table holds 40,000 to 45,000 distinct CDR3 sequences, of which about 5.9% were seen once. The leading ten clones occupy around 7.7% of the sample.

This clonotype originated in an adult who was a healthcare worker with PCR-confirmed SARS-CoV-2 infection or an uninfected control (not recorded which). The sample in question was whole blood, obtained at baseline.

CDR3 protein: CSARDALAGKHEQYF. In nucleotide form, the sequence is TGCAGTGCTAGAGATGCCCTAGCGGGGAAACACGAGCAGTACTTC. The chain uses TRBV20-1 and TRBJ2-7; 9 middle bases align to TRBD2. For this chain, trimming is 0 bases at the V end and 5 bases at the J end, and the number of junction bases without a gene match is 8. The cysteine opens and the phenylalanine closes a CDR3 of 15 amino acids. Only the CDR3 DNA stays, 45 bases, in frame from base 1. CDR1 and CDR2 are read off the germline V gene (reference sequence) as DFQATT and SNEGSKA.